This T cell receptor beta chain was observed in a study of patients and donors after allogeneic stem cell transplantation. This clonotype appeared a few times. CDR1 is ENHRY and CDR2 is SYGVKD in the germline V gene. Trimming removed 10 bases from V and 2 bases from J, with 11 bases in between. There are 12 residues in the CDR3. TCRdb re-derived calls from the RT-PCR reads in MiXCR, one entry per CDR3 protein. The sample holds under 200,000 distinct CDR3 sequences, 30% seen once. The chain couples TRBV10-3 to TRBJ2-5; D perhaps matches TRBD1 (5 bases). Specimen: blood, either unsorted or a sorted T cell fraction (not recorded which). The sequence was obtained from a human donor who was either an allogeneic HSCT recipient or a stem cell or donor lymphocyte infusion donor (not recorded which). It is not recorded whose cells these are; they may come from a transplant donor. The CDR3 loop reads CATQDKQETQYF. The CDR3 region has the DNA TGTGCCACCCAGGACAAGCAAGAGACCCAGTACTTC.